These 18 T cell receptor beta chains originate from one sample sequenced in a study of shared clonotypes between healthy human individuals. Sequencing used immunoSEQ multiplex PCR; TCRdb keeps in-frame clones, though not all of them. Of about half a million clones listed, 60% to 80% were seen once; the top ten hold around 12%. Sequences were obtained from PBMCs. The source is a woman aged 40 to 55 in good health. Some clones in this sample may be carry-over from other donors' samples.

The chain employs TRBV7-9 and TRBJ2-6, with unresolved D. The CDR3 has 15 amino acids. Trimming shortened V by 4 bases and J by 2 bases, and 9 bases separated the two germline ends. Germline CDR1 is SEHNR and CDR2 is FQNEAQ (reference sequence). For the CDR3, the DNA is TGTGCCAGCAGCTCCCAGGCCCCTGGGGCCAACGTCCTGACTTTC. Translated, it gives CASSSQAPGANVLTF.

The rearrangement uses TRBV18 and TRBJ2-5, with a weak D call TRBD1 (6 bases). Germline V gene data show CDR1 as KGHSH and CDR2 as LQKENI. The CDR3 is made up of 14 amino acids. The V end was cut by 2 bases, the J end by 5 bases, with 12 bases between. DNA of the CDR3: TGTGCCAGCTCACCAAGGGGGACGGAGGAGACCCAGTACTTC. Residues: CASSPRGTEETQYF.

This clone was observed a single time. The V call is TRBV30, the J call TRBJ1-6, with D possibly matching TRBD1 (5 bases). CDR3 length: 12 residues. Germline V CDR1 and CDR2: GTSNPN, SVGIG (reference sequence). The ends were cut back, 3 bases at V and 7 bases at J, with 7 bases in the middle. CDR3 region: CAWSRVNSPLHF. The CDR3 DNA reads TGTGCCTGGAGCAGGGTCAATTCACCCCTCCACTTT.

The V call is TRBV5-1, the J call TRBJ2-2; 8 positions match TRBD1. With 0 bases clipped from V and 7 bases from J, the junction kept 8 bases outside the gene matches. The CDR3 contains 16 residues. Germline V gene lookup returns CDR1 SGHRS and CDR2 YFSETQ. For the CDR3, the DNA is TGCGCCAGCAGCTTGGGGCGACAGGGGATGGTCGGGGAGCTGTTTTTT. It specifies CASSLGRQGMVGELFF.

Note on this clone: At one boundary the junction diverges from the germline segment, which might be a read error. Other nucleotide sequences in the sample specify the same CDR3. This chain connects TRBV2 to TRBJ2-7, with D possibly being TRBD1 (6 bases). The CDR3 covers 15 residues. Germline V gene lookup returns CDR1 SNHLY and CDR2 FYNNEI. The CDR3 region is CASSEALHRTDEQYF. As DNA, the CDR3 is TGTGCCAGCAGCGAAGCGCTTCACAGGACAGACGAGCAGTACTTC.

The V and J genes are TRBV11-2 and TRBJ2-5; 8 bases are a match to TRBD2. V lost 2 bases to trimming and J lost 2 bases; unmatched junction nucleotides: 7. Germline V gene lookup returns CDR1 SGHAT and CDR2 FQNNGV. The CDR3 runs to 16 residues. The CDR3 loop reads CASSLSSGGGQETQYF. The CDR3, as DNA: TGTGCCAGCAGCTTATCCAGCGGGGGCGGACAAGAGACCCAGTACTTC.

The chain recombines TRBV5-1 with TRBJ2-3; 9 bases are a match to TRBD1. The CDR3 runs 15 residues. The J segment lost 1 base and the V segment lost 0 bases, leaving 0 bases of the junction unmatched. The germline CDR1 and CDR2 sequences are SGHRS and YFSETQ. The CDR3 loop reads CASSLGQGGTDTQYF. The CDR3 nucleotides are TGCGCCAGCAGCTTGGGACAGGGGGGCACAGATACGCAGTATTTT.

This clone was detected once. This chain uses TRBV5-1 with TRBJ2-5; TRBD2 matches at 12 bases. This CDR3 region has 14 residues. CDR1 is SGHRS, CDR2 YFSETQ, per germline. The V segment lost 5 bases and the J segment 5 bases; nucleotides outside the gene matches: 4. CDR3 amino acids: CASSHGLAGETQYF. Written as DNA, the CDR3 is TGCGCCAGCAGTCATGGACTAGCGGGGGAGACCCAGTACTTC.

CDR3 sequence reads: CASSPNTGTGNGSYEQYF. CDR3 nucleotide sequence: TGTGCCAGCAGCCCAAACACCGGGACAGGGAACGGGAGCTACGAGCAGTACTTC. The chain is built from TRBV14 and TRBJ2-7, with 9 nucleotides matching TRBD1. J lost 3 bases, V lost 4 bases, and 16 bases had no gene match. Germline V gene data show CDR1 as SGHDN and CDR2 as FVKESK. The CDR3 length is 18 residues.

The gene calls are TRBV11-2 and TRBJ2-5; D remains ambiguous. The V gene's germline CDR1 is SGHAT and CDR2 FQNNGV. V shed 6 bases and J shed 0 bases, with 20 bases lying between them. The length of the CDR3 is 17 residues. CDR3 protein: CASRKIRMARDQETQYF. The DNA of the CDR3 is TGTGCCAGCAGGAAGATTAGGATGGCTAGGGACCAAGAGACCCAGTACTTC.

With respect to this clone: Given a much more abundant clone one base away, this may be a read error. V gene TRBV2 combines with J gene TRBJ2-5; D gene uncertain. The last part of the DNA fits TRBJ2-7 better; the J call may be wrong. The CDR3 covers 14 residues. Per the germline V gene, CDR1 is SNHLY and CDR2 is FYNNEI. The CDR3 here is CASSEIWGWYEQYF. For the CDR3, the DNA is TGTGCCAGCAGTGAAATCTGGGGTTGGTACGAGCAGTACTTC.

This chain joins TRBV19 and TRBJ1-2; D call uncertain. The germline CDR1 and CDR2 sequences are LNHDA and SQIVND (reference sequence). The CDR3 is made up of 13 amino acids. V dropped 0 bases and J dropped 1 base, with 3 bases sitting between them. The DNA of the CDR3 is TGTGCCAGTAGTATAGAAGTTAACTATGGCTACACCTTC. Translating it yields CASSIEVNYGYTF.

V gene TRBV27 combines with J gene TRBJ2-3; 11 bases are a match to TRBD2. Germline V gene data show CDR1 as MNHEY and CDR2 as SMNVEV (reference sequence). The CDR3 sequence is 14 residues long. J gave up 6 bases and V 6 bases, and 5 bases lay outside the gene matches. Written as DNA, the CDR3 is TGTGCCAGCAGCTTACTAGCGGGAGTGGATACGCAGTATTTT. Translation: CASSLLAGVDTQYF.

About this clone itself: This likely came from a read error, as a far larger clone is one base away. The chain has TRBV30 and TRBJ2-5, with D possibly TRBD2 on 5 matching bases. Germline CDR1 GTSNPN, CDR2 SVGIG (reference sequence). The CDR3 spans 13 residues. For the CDR3, the DNA is TGTGCCTGGAGTGGAGCTAGCCAAGAGACCCAGCACTTC. This codes for CAWSGASQETQHF.

This clone occurred once. The gene calls are TRBV11-3 and TRBJ2-6; 8 nucleotides line up with TRBD1. The ends lost 4 bases at V and 4 bases at J; junction bases unmatched: 6. The CDR3 is 16 residues long. CDR1 SGHNT and CDR2 YENEEA come from the germline V gene. CDR3 sequence: CASSSQGAAGANVLTF. The CDR3 nucleotides read TGTGCCAGCAGCTCCCAGGGGGCGGCAGGGGCCAACGTCCTGACTTTC.

This chain uses TRBV23-1 with TRBJ1-1; TRBD1 aligns across 7 bases. TRBV23-1 is an open reading frame, and its role is uncertain. CDR3 length: 12 amino acids. V dropped 8 bases and J dropped 11; count of bases not matched to a gene: 11. This CDR3 reads CASDTGVFGAFF. As DNA, the CDR3 is TGCGCCAGCGATACAGGGGTCTTCGGGGCTTTCTTT.

The genes are TRBV10-1 and TRBJ2-7, with 16 bases fitting TRBD2. Germline CDR1 is WNHNN and CDR2 is SYGVQD (reference sequence). There are 17 residues in the CDR3. The V gene end was trimmed by 6 bases and the J gene end by 4 bases; junction bases not matched to a gene: 9. The CDR3 loop reads CASSPGLAGGRRYEQYF. CDR3 DNA: TGCGCCAGCAGCCCGGGACTAGCGGGAGGGAGAAGATACGAGCAGTACTTC.

This chain links TRBV14 with TRBJ2-1; 9 bases line up with TRBD2. The ends lost 1 base at V and 3 bases at J; junction bases unmatched: 4. The CDR3 totals 16 residues. CDR1 and CDR2 from the germline V gene are SGHDN and FVKESK. CDR3 loop: CASSQGGSGSYNEQFF. CDR3 nucleotides: TGTGCCAGCAGCCAAGGGGGTAGCGGGAGCTACAATGAGCAGTTCTTC.